These 26 T cell receptor beta chains originate from one sample sequenced in a study of blood T cell repertoires in COVID-19. Sequencing used immunoSEQ multiplex PCR; TCRdb keeps in-frame clones, though not all of them. The sample shows 110,000 to 150,000 clones, almost 90% of them seen only once. The sequencing sample was made of peripheral blood. Every receptor here comes from a man between 50 and 59 years old with active or convalescent COVID-19.

V and J are TRBV5-1 and TRBJ2-4; weak D call: TRBD1 (6 bases). In germline, CDR1 is SGHRS, CDR2 YFSETQ. V was shortened by 0 bases and J by 6 bases, with 19 bases between the two germline ends. The CDR3 contains 17 residues. CDR3 protein: CASSLASGEGGSNIQYF. CDR3 DNA: TGCGCCAGCAGCTTGGCCTCAGGCGAAGGGGGTTCAAACATTCAGTACTTC.

The chain recombines TRBV27 with TRBJ2-2, with TRBD1 identical over 10 bases. Losses at the gene ends were 6 bases for V and 3 bases for J; bases not matched to a gene: 4. The germline gives CDR1 MNHEY, CDR2 SMNVEV (reference sequence). The CDR3 covers 15 residues. DNA for the CDR3: TGTGCCAGCAGCAGGGACAGGGGCTACACCGGGGAGCTGTTTTTT. Translating it yields CASSRDRGYTGELFF.

The J gene is TRBJ2-6, the V gene TRBV7-2; 8 nucleotides match TRBD1. J lost 4 bases, V lost 4 bases, and 3 bases had no gene match. The CDR3 covers 15 residues. CDR1 and CDR2 (germline): SGHTA, FQGNSA. CDR3 nucleotide sequence: TGTGCCAGCAGCTATCAGGGGGCAGGGGCCAACGTCCTGACTTTC. Translating it yields CASSYQGAGANVLTF.

This clone was detected only once. The chain recombines TRBV7-2 with TRBJ1-3; D remains unclear. The V gene lost 2 bases and the J gene lost 3 bases, with 11 bases spanning the gap. This CDR3 is built from 15 residues. Germline CDR1 reads SGHTA; CDR2 reads FQGNSA. The CDR3 sequence: CASSLQPTLGNTIYF. CDR3 sequence (DNA): TGTGCCAGCAGCTTACAGCCGACTCTTGGAAACACCATATATTTT.

V is TRBV24-1 and J is TRBJ1-1; D ambiguous. Trimming cost V 4 bases and J 7 bases, with 15 bases left between them. The CDR3 is 14 residues long. The germline gives CDR1 KGHDR, CDR2 SFDVKD. CDR3 DNA sequence: TGTGCCACCAGTGACCGTCGGCAGGCCAGTGAAGCTTTCTTT. It is translated as CATSDRRQASEAFF.

This clone was found a few times. The V call is TRBV9, the J call TRBJ2-7; a weak D match, TRBD2 (5 bases). Trimming removed 4 bases from V and 3 bases from J, with 11 bases in between. Germline V gene data show CDR1 as SGDLS and CDR2 as YYNGEE. The CDR3 extends over 13 amino acids. The CDR3 here is CASSPDSHYEQYF. In DNA, the CDR3 is TGTGCCAGCAGCCCGGACTCTCACTACGAGCAGTACTTC.

The chain has TRBV28 and TRBJ2-7; possible D gene TRBD2, 6 bases. Trimming shortened V by 6 bases and J by 0 bases, and 12 bases separated the two germline ends. Germline CDR1 is MDHEN and CDR2 is SYDVKM. CDR3 size: 14 residues. The CDR3 here is CASSLARGSYEQYF. CDR3 nucleotide sequence: TGTGCCAGCAGCCTCGCGCGGGGCTCCTACGAGCAGTACTTC.

The chain recombines TRBV6-6 with TRBJ1-2; 8 bases map to TRBD1. Germline V gene sequence: CDR1 MNHNY, CDR2 SVGAGI (reference sequence). The CDR3 spans 14 residues. The J segment lost 8 bases and the V segment lost 1 base, leaving 6 bases of the junction unmatched. As DNA, the CDR3 is TGTGCCAGCAGTTACTACCCTGGACAGGGAGGCTACACCTTC. Protein product: CASSYYPGQGGYTF.

This clone was seen a handful of times. The rearrangement uses TRBV6-1 and TRBJ1-3; D possibly corresponds to TRBD1 (5 bases). The CDR3 runs 14 residues. V shed 0 bases and J shed 8 bases, with 11 bases lying between them. Per the germline V gene, CDR1 is MNHNS and CDR2 is SASEGT. The CDR3 protein is CASSEATGKDTIYF. CDR3 DNA: TGTGCCAGCAGTGAAGCTACAGGAAAAGACACCATATATTTT.

The chain joins TRBV28 to TRBJ2-2; tentatively, D is TRBD2 (5 bases). V shed 7 bases and J shed 0 bases, with 12 bases lying between them. Germline V gene data show CDR1 as MDHEN and CDR2 as SYDVKM. The CDR3 consists of 15 residues. CDR3 in amino acids: CASTGSGANTGELFF. In DNA, the CDR3 is TGTGCCAGCACCGGAAGCGGAGCGAACACCGGGGAGCTGTTTTTT.

This rearrangement joins TRBV9 to TRBJ2-1; 10 bases agree with TRBD2. The CDR3 consists of 15 residues. From germline, CDR1 is SGDLS and CDR2 YYNGEE. Trimming cost V 2 bases and J 7 bases; bases outside gene matches: 6. The CDR3 sequence is CASSVASGRGNEQFF. The CDR3 region has the DNA TGTGCCAGCAGCGTGGCTAGCGGGAGAGGTAATGAGCAGTTCTTC.

The chain employs TRBV27 and TRBJ2-2; no clear D gene. V dropped 2 bases and J dropped 6 bases, with 4 bases sitting between them. The germline V gene encodes CDR1 MNHEY and CDR2 SMNVEV (reference sequence). This CDR3 contains 12 residues. The CDR3: CASSLPAGELFF. The CDR3 region has the DNA TGTGCCAGCAGTTTACCGGCCGGGGAGCTGTTTTTT.

This clone was seen once. The V call is TRBV4-1, the J call TRBJ2-7; 14 bases are a match to TRBD2. Germline CDR1 MGHRA, CDR2 YSYEKL. The CDR3 has 16 residues. The J segment lost 6 bases and the V segment lost 4 bases, leaving 8 bases of the junction unmatched. For the CDR3, the DNA is TGCGCCAGCAGCCGCCAGACTAGCGGGAGGGGATCCGAGCAGTACTTC. It codes for CASSRQTSGRGSEQYF.

The CDR3 spells CASSSTGTSGGHNEQFF. The CDR3, as DNA: TGTGCCAGCAGCTCGACCGGGACTAGCGGGGGTCACAATGAGCAGTTCTTC. This chain uses TRBV7-9 with TRBJ2-1; 14 nucleotides agree with TRBD2. The CDR3 spans 17 residues. Unmatched junction bases numbered 7, after V lost 4 bases and J lost 5 bases. Per the germline V gene, CDR1 is SEHNR and CDR2 is FQNEAQ (reference sequence).

The count of this clone is one. This chain links TRBV9 with TRBJ2-7, with TRBD2 matching 9 bases. CDR1 is SGDLS, CDR2 YYNGEE, per germline. J lost 4 bases, V lost 4 bases, and 15 bases had no gene match. This CDR3 has 17 residues. CDR3 sequence: CASSPHLMTSGDYEQYF. CDR3 DNA: TGTGCCAGCAGCCCTCACCTTATGACTAGCGGTGATTACGAGCAGTACTTC.

This chain joins TRBV10-3 and TRBJ2-1; D is perhaps TRBD1 (5 bases). The germline V gene has CDR1 ENHRY and CDR2 SYGVKD. The CDR3 contains 15 residues. V was pared by 0 bases and J by 2 bases, with 8 bases between. CDR3 amino acids: CAISESSGPYNEQFF. The CDR3 DNA reads TGTGCCATCAGTGAGTCTTCAGGGCCCTACAATGAGCAGTTCTTC.

The chain combines TRBV29-1 with TRBJ2-3; 7 positions agree with TRBD1. There are 15 residues in the CDR3. The germline gives CDR1 SQVTM, CDR2 ANQGSEA. The V and J ends lost 7 bases and 1 base, in that order; junction bases with no gene match: 11. The DNA of the CDR3 is TGCAGCGGAATCAAGGGGGCAGGGGGCACAGATACGCAGTATTTT. Its translation: CSGIKGAGGTDTQYF.

This chain connects TRBV19 to TRBJ2-2; D perhaps matches TRBD1 (6 bases). V lost 5 bases and J lost 3, with 13 bases in between. CDR1 LNHDA and CDR2 SQIVND come from the germline V gene (reference sequence). The CDR3 loop spans 15 amino acids. DNA of the CDR3: TGTGCCAGTAGTCTTACTGGACAGTACACCGGGGAGCTGTTTTTT. Protein: CASSLTGQYTGELFF.

This chain uses TRBV20-1 with TRBJ2-7, with D perhaps being TRBD1 or TRBD2 (5 bases each). CDR1 is DFQATT and CDR2 is SNEGSKA in the germline V gene (reference sequence). The CDR3 length is 14 residues. V was trimmed by 3 bases and J by 2 bases, leaving 14 bases between them. The CDR3 DNA is TGCAGTGCTAGTGGGGGAGAAGCCCCCTACGAGCAGTACTTC. Its protein product is CSASGGEAPYEQYF.

The chain uses TRBV11-3 and TRBJ2-7; the D gene is possibly TRBD2 (5 bases). Trimming took 5 bases from V and 5 from J, leaving 13 bases between them. There are 13 residues in the CDR3. CDR1 and CDR2 from the germline V gene are SGHNT and YENEEA. The CDR3: CASSQLNGDEQYF. The CDR3 nucleotides are TGTGCCAGCAGCCAACTTAACGGGGACGAGCAGTACTTC.

The chain links TRBV5-1 to TRBJ1-1, with D possibly matching TRBD1 (6 bases). CDR3 length equals 15 residues. Germline assignment: CDR1 SGHRS and CDR2 YFSETQ. The V gene lost 0 bases and the J gene lost 2 bases, with 11 bases spanning the gap. The CDR3 protein is CASSLAPQGNTEAFF. The CDR3 coding sequence is TGCGCCAGCAGCTTGGCCCCACAGGGAAACACTGAAGCTTTCTTT. The whole variable domain, filled in from reference TRBV5-1 and TRBJ1-1, reads KAGVTQTPRYLIKTRGQQVTLSCSPISGHRSVSWYQQTPGQGLQFLFEYFSETQRNKGNFPGRFSGRQFSNSRSEMNVSTLELGDSALYLCASSLAPQGNTEAFFGQGTRLTVV.

This sequence joins TRBV4-3 and TRBJ2-5; D is undetermined. The CDR3 totals 18 residues. V dropped 0 bases and J dropped 1 base, with 18 bases sitting between them. Germline V gene data show CDR1 as LGHNA and CDR2 as YSLEER. CDR3 nucleotide sequence: TGCGCCAGCAGCCAAGAAGCTCCCCAACAGCTACCCCAAGAGACCCAGTACTTC. Translation gives CASSQEAPQQLPQETQYF.

V usage is TRBV5-1 and J usage is TRBJ1-6, with D unclear. V dropped 1 base and J dropped 9 bases, with 14 bases sitting between them. The germline V gene has CDR1 SGHRS and CDR2 YFSETQ. There are 15 residues in the CDR3. The CDR3 DNA follows: TGCGCCAGCAGCTTGAACATCCAAACGGGTTCACCCCTCCACTTT. Amino acids: CASSLNIQTGSPLHF. Full variable domain (remainder filled in from reference TRBV5-1 and TRBJ1-6): KAGVTQTPRYLIKTRGQQVTLSCSPISGHRSVSWYQQTPGQGLQFLFEYFSETQRNKGNFPGRFSGRQFSNSRSEMNVSTLELGDSALYLCASSLNIQTGSPLHFGNGTRLTVT.

The V gene is TRBV19, the J gene TRBJ1-4; D unclear. This CDR3 region has 15 residues. CDR1 is LNHDA and CDR2 is SQIVND in the germline V gene (reference sequence). V was pared by 4 bases and J by 1 base, with 10 bases between. CDR3 region: CASSRKTGTNEKLFF. CDR3 in DNA: TGTGCCAGTAGTAGGAAGACGGGAACTAATGAAAAACTGTTTTTT.

The chain couples TRBV2 to TRBJ1-4; no firm D call. V was clipped by 5 bases and J by 4 bases, with 14 bases between them. Germline values: CDR1 SNHLY, CDR2 FYNNEI. This CDR3 spans 15 amino acids. This chain's CDR3 is CASSLYRERNEKLFF. DNA for the CDR3: TGTGCCAGCAGTCTTTACCGGGAACGTAATGAAAAACTGTTTTTT.

A single count supports this clone. V and J are TRBV2 and TRBJ2-1; D might be TRBD2 (6 bases). Germline CDR1 reads SNHLY; CDR2 reads FYNNEI. The CDR3 runs to 18 residues. The V end was cut by 8 bases, the J end by 0 bases, with 23 bases between. Here the CDR3 DNA reads TGTGCCAGCGACCTGGGCAGGGAGGTCCGGAGCTCCTACAATGAGCAGTTCTTC. Translation gives CASDLGREVRSSYNEQFF.